Listed below are T cell receptor beta chains from one sample, sequenced in a study of blood T cell repertoires in COVID-19. Only in-frame clones appear in the TCRdb table, and some are missing; sequencing was by immunoSEQ multiplex PCR. The sample carries 45,000 to 60,000 clones, 78% recorded once. The sequenced sample consisted of peripheral blood. The receptor set was obtained from a human donor with active or convalescent COVID-19. The donor label of this sample is uncertain. Both conserved end residues are part of each CDR3. Each record gives: clone size, J gene, V gene, D gene, CDR3 DNA, CDR3 protein. D genes are given only for firm matches. The size field is filled for only some rows; it gives once, few, many or a size class.

>-|TRBJ1-4|TRBV10-1|-
TGCGCCAGCAGCCCGGGACAAAGCGAAAAACTGTTTTTT
CASSPGQSEKLFF
>-|TRBJ2-3|TRBV5-4|TRBD1
TGTGCCAGCAGCTTGGCTGGGACAGGGGTAGATACGCAGTATTTT
CASSLAGTGVDTQYF
>-|TRBJ1-1|TRBV28|TRBD1
TGTGCCAGCAGGCCCGACAGGGTGAACACTGAAGCTTTCTTT
CASRPDRVNTEAFF
>-|TRBJ2-5|TRBV7-3|TRBD2
TGTGCCAGCAGCCAGGGAGGGGTGGAGACCCAGTACTTC
CASSQGGVETQYF
>-|TRBJ1-1|TRBV7-3|TRBD1
TGTGCCAGCAGCTTAAACAGGGGGCATGAAGCTTTCTTT
CASSLNRGHEAFF
>once|TRBJ2-5|TRBV5-4|-
TGTGCCAGCACCCCTTCCCTGACAGGGAGGAAAGAGACCCAGTACTTC
CASTPSLTGRKETQYF
>-|TRBJ1-2|TRBV19|TRBD1
TGTGCCAGTACGAGGACAGGGGACCGGAGGGGCTATGGCTACACCTTC
CASTRTGDRRGYGYTF
>-|TRBJ1-2|TRBV12-3/TRBV12-4|TRBD1
TGTGCCAGCAGTCCGGACAGGAACTATGGCTACACCTTC
CASSPDRNYGYTF
>few|TRBJ2-2|TRBV6-5|-
TGTGCCAGCATCCTAGGGAACACCGGGGAGCTGTTTTTT
CASILGNTGELFF
>-|TRBJ2-5|TRBV12-3/TRBV12-4|-
TGTGCCAGCAGAGCTCGGGTGCAAGAGACCCAGTACTTC
CASRARVQETQYF
>-|TRBJ2-3|TRBV6-5|-
TGTGCCAGCAGCGACCGGGGGAGCACAGATACGCAGTATTTT
CASSDRGSTDTQYF
>-|TRBJ2-7|TRBV10-3|-
TGTGCCATCGGATCGCCGAAATCAGGGGACGAGCAGTACTTC
CAIGSPKSGDEQYF
>-|TRBJ2-1|TRBV10-2|TRBD1
TGCGCCAGCAGTCATCAGGGGGCGGACAATGAGCAGTTCTTC
CASSHQGADNEQFF
>-|TRBJ1-1|TRBV5-8|TRBD1
TGTGCCAGCCGAGAAGCAGGGGGCCCGAGCACTGAAGCTTTCTTT
CASREAGGPSTEAFF
>-|TRBJ1-2|TRBV29-1|TRBD1
TGCAGCGTTGAAGATCGACAGGGTAACTATGGCTACACCTTC
CSVEDRQGNYGYTF
>once|TRBJ2-1|TRBV6-5|TRBD1
TGTGCCAGCAGTTACTTAGACAGGGGAGACAATGAGCAGTTCTTC
CASSYLDRGDNEQFF
>-|TRBJ1-2|TRBV19|-
TGTGCCAGTAGCCGGAGGGGCGCAGAAGAGGGTGGCTACACCTTC
CASSRRGAEEGGYTF
>-|TRBJ1-4|TRBV19|TRBD1
TGTGCCAGTACCCCCAGGACAGGGGGTCATGAAAAACTGTTTTTT
CASTPRTGGHEKLFF
>-|TRBJ2-2|TRBV9|-
TGTGCCAGCAGCCAATCGAACACCGGGGAGCTGTTTTTT
CASSQSNTGELFF
>-|TRBJ2-1|TRBV15|TRBD1
TGTGCCACCAGCAGAGATCGAGGGGGCGGTGAGCAGTTCTTC
CATSRDRGGGEQFF
>-|TRBJ2-1|TRBV15|TRBD2
TGTGCCACCAGCATAATAATTATAGCGGGAGCCTACAATGAGCAGTTCTTC
CATSIIIIAGAYNEQFF
>-|TRBJ1-4|TRBV7-2|TRBD1
TGTGCCAGCAGTCCAGACAGGGCGTTTGAAAAACTGTTTTTT
CASSPDRAFEKLFF
>-|TRBJ2-7|TRBV5-6|TRBD2
TGTGCCAGCAGCTTTTCTCGTTCCGGGACTAGGGTCGACGAGCAGTACTTC
CASSFSRSGTRVDEQYF
>-|TRBJ1-5|TRBV5-8|-
TGTGCCAGCAGCTTGTACGGGTTTAGCAATCAGCCCCAGCATTTT
CASSLYGFSNQPQHF
>-|TRBJ2-1|TRBV6-2/TRBV6-3|-
TGTGCCAGCAGTTACTCTGGGGGGTCCTACAATGAGCAGTTCTTC
CASSYSGGSYNEQFF
>-|TRBJ1-5|TRBV30|TRBD1
TGTGCCTGGAGGCCCCGGGGGACAGGGTCCCATCAGCCCCAGCATTTT
CAWRPRGTGSHQPQHF
>-|TRBJ2-7|TRBV3-1/TRBV3-2|TRBD2
TGTGCCAGCAGCCCGCGTAGGGTAGCGGGAGGTCCAAATAAGTACGAGCAGTACTTC
CASSPRRVAGGPNKYEQYF
>-|TRBJ2-7|TRBV12-3/TRBV12-4|TRBD1
TGTGCCAGCAGACGCCGGGACAGGGGAGGGCAGGACTTC
CASRRRDRGGQDF
>-|TRBJ2-5|TRBV28|-
TGTGCCAGCAGTTCCCGGGAGACCCAGTACTTC
CASSSRETQYF
>-|TRBJ2-7|TRBV5-1|TRBD2
TGCGCCAGCAGCGCCGGACTAGCGGGAGAGGCCTACGAGCAGTACTTC
CASSAGLAGEAYEQYF
>once|TRBJ1-1|TRBV10-3|-
TGTGCCATCAATATCAGCGTCGAAATGAACACTGAAGCTTTCTTT
CAINISVEMNTEAFF
>-|TRBJ2-1|TRBV3-1/TRBV3-2|TRBD1
TGTGCCAGCAGCTTTCGGACAGGGGGCGCCTACAATGAGCAGTTCTTC
CASSFRTGGAYNEQFF
>once|TRBJ2-7|TRBV28|-
TGTGCCAGCACTCCGGCCGACAGTTTCTACGAGCAGTACTTC
CASTPADSFYEQYF
>once|TRBJ2-2|TRBV29-1|-
TGCAGCGTTCAGACAAGAAGTACCGGGGAGCTGTTTTTT
CSVQTRSTGELFF
>few|TRBJ2-7|TRBV4-2|-
TGTGCCAGCAGCGAAAGAGGGTTTCGTCTGACTATTTCCTACGAGCAGTACTTC
CASSERGFRLTISYEQYF
>-|TRBJ1-3|TRBV7-2|-
TGTGCCAGCAGCTGGGGGCGGGGGGGAGGAAACACCATATATTTT
CASSWGRGGGNTIYF
>-|TRBJ1-6|TRBV18|-
TGTGCCAGCTCACCGACTGGGTATAATTCACCCCTCCACTTT
CASSPTGYNSPLHF
>-|TRBJ2-7|TRBV19|-
TGTGCCAGTAGCGTACAGGGAAAAGGGAGCTACGAGCAGTACTTC
CASSVQGKGSYEQYF
>-|TRBJ1-4|TRBV28|TRBD1
TGTGCCAGCAGTTTATCTCCGGGACAGGGGGGAGTCGCTAATGAAAAACTGTTTTTT
CASSLSPGQGGVANEKLFF
>-|TRBJ2-1|TRBV4-2|TRBD2
TGTGCCAGCAGCCGCCGGACTAGCGAAGGTACCTACAATGAGCAGTTCTTC
CASSRRTSEGTYNEQFF
>-|TRBJ1-1|TRBV19|-
TGTGCCAGTAGTAGGATTGGGGCGGGGACTGAAGCTTTCTTT
CASSRIGAGTEAFF